This entry lists 28 T cell receptor beta chains sequenced from one sample in a study of blood T cell repertoires in COVID-19. TCRdb's table, derived via immunoSEQ multiplex PCR, lists solely in-frame clones and lacks some. The repertoire holds approximately 140,000 clones, with approximately 80% as singletons. The sample consisted of peripheral blood. Source of these receptors: a human donor with acute or convalescent COVID-19. The donor label of this sample is uncertain.

The chain employs TRBV2 and TRBJ2-1, with 11 nucleotides matching TRBD2. The germline V gene has CDR1 SNHLY and CDR2 FYNNEI. This CDR3 is 13 amino acids long. With V trimmed by 10 bases and J by 4 bases, 3 bases remained unmatched. For the CDR3, the DNA is TGTGCCAACAGACTAGCGGGGTACAATGAGCAGTTCTTC. Translation: CANRLAGYNEQFF.

This clone was found a few times. The V call is TRBV7-2, the J call TRBJ1-2; D gene uncertain. This CDR3 spans 13 amino acids. V was pared by 0 bases and J by 0 bases, with 2 bases between. CDR1 and CDR2 (germline): SGHTA, FQGNSA. The CDR3 loop is CASSLATNYGYTF. The CDR3 DNA reads TGTGCCAGCAGCTTAGCCACTAACTATGGCTACACCTTC. Looking up the rest from reference TRBV7-2 and TRBJ1-2 gives the full variable domain: GAGVSQSPSNKVTEKGKDVELRCDPISGHTALYWYRQSLGQGLEFLIYFQGNSAPDKSGLPSDRFSAERTGGSVSTLTIQRTQQEDSAVYLCASSLATNYGYTFGSGTRLTVV.

In this sample, this clone turned up a few times. This chain joins TRBV6-5 and TRBJ1-1, with D unresolved. The germline gives CDR1 MNHEY, CDR2 SVGAGI. The length of the CDR3 is 13 residues. V lost 7 bases and J lost 1, with 10 bases in between. The CDR3 loop reads CASTFTGNTEAFF. The DNA of the CDR3 is TGTGCCAGCACCTTTACCGGGAACACTGAAGCTTTCTTT.

The genes are TRBV11-2 and TRBJ2-5, with TRBD2 as a possible D gene (5 bases). CDR1 SGHAT and CDR2 FQNNGV come from the germline V gene. Trimming took 3 bases from V and 2 from J, leaving 10 bases between them. CDR3 length: 14 amino acids. The CDR3 DNA reads TGTGCCAGCAGCTTCGGACTCGGGCAAGAGACCCAGTACTTC. It codes for CASSFGLGQETQYF.

The sample holds a few counts of this clone. V usage is TRBV6-5 and J usage is TRBJ1-1; no definite D call. The V end was cut by 0 bases, the J end by 7 bases, with 9 bases between. Germline V gene lookup returns CDR1 MNHEY and CDR2 SVGAGI. The CDR3 has 13 amino acids. This CDR3 reads CASSYSSRYEAFF. CDR3 DNA: TGTGCCAGCAGTTACTCGAGTCGGTATGAAGCTTTCTTT.

This clone was found a few times. The rearrangement links TRBV4-1 to TRBJ1-1, with a possible D match to TRBD1 (5 bases). The CDR3 runs to 14 residues. The germline V gene encodes CDR1 MGHRA and CDR2 YSYEKL. V lost 4 bases, J lost 1 base, and 10 bases lay in between. The CDR3 region has the DNA TGCGCCAGCAGCCTTCGGGGGGGGAACACTGAAGCTTTCTTT. It encodes CASSLRGGNTEAFF.

The V gene is TRBV5-4, the J gene TRBJ2-7, with D possibly being TRBD1 (6 bases). The germline CDR1 and CDR2 sequences are SGHNT and YYREEE (reference sequence). CDR3 length: 15 residues. The germline V and J ends were trimmed by 2 bases and 5 bases, with 17 bases remaining between them. CDR3 DNA sequence: TGTGCCAGCAGCTTTGGCCCCGGACAGCTCCACGAGCAGTACGTC. Its protein product is CASSFGPGQLHEQYV.

This sequence joins TRBV5-6 and TRBJ2-5; TRBD1 matches 9 bases. The ends lost 4 bases at V and 5 bases at J; junction bases unmatched: 9. This CDR3 contains 15 residues. CDR1 SGHDT and CDR2 YYEEEE come from the germline V gene. The CDR3 spells CASSPLGTGMETQYF. CDR3 nucleotide sequence: TGTGCCAGCAGCCCGCTTGGGACAGGGATGGAGACCCAGTACTTC.

This clone has only one observation. V and J are TRBV6-5 and TRBJ2-3; TRBD2 agrees at 7 bases. The CDR3 runs 12 residues. CDR1 and CDR2 (germline): MNHEY, SVGAGI. After removal of 11 bases from V and 1 base from J, the junction contained 3 bases not matched to a gene. The CDR3 coding sequence is TGTGCCGGGGGGAGGGGCACAGATACGCAGTATTTT. It is translated as CAGGRGTDTQYF.

This clone was seen only a few times. The chain joins TRBV9 to TRBJ1-2; the D is unclear. The CDR3 contains 14 residues. Germline V gene sequence: CDR1 SGDLS, CDR2 YYNGEE. V lost 1 base and J 4 bases, leaving 11 bases between the germline ends. The DNA for the CDR3 is TGTGCCAGCAGCGTAAGATCCGGGTCCTATGGCTACACCTTC. It specifies CASSVRSGSYGYTF.

The chain combines TRBV5-1 with TRBJ1-3; TRBD1 agrees at 8 bases. From germline, CDR1 is SGHRS and CDR2 YFSETQ. The CDR3 has 15 residues. J was trimmed by 2 bases and V by 2 bases; bases with no gene match: 3. The CDR3 reads CASSFQGATGNTIYF. For the CDR3, the DNA is TGCGCCAGCAGCTTTCAGGGGGCGACTGGAAACACCATATATTTT.

The CDR3 loop reads CASTRAVGELFF. The CDR3 nucleotides are TGTGCCAGCACGAGGGCTGTCGGGGAGCTGTTTTTT. The gene calls are TRBV2 and TRBJ2-2; tentative D call: TRBD2 (5 bases). The CDR3 runs 12 residues. CDR1 is SNHLY and CDR2 is FYNNEI in the germline V gene. V was clipped by 7 bases and J by 7 bases, with 10 bases between them.

The gene calls are TRBV7-9 and TRBJ2-4; D unclear. With 5 bases removed from V and 0 bases from J, the gap between germline ends came to 14 bases. Germline loops: CDR1 SEHNR, CDR2 FQNEAQ (reference sequence). The CDR3 consists of 16 residues. In DNA, the CDR3 is TGTGCCAGCAGCCCGAGTTCGGTGATAGCCAAAAACATTCAGTACTTC. Translated: CASSPSSVIAKNIQYF.

The chain links TRBV5-8 to TRBJ1-4, with D maybe TRBD1 (6 bases). Germline lookup yields CDR1 SGHTS and CDR2 YDEGEE. The CDR3 is 15 residues long. The V end was cut by 2 bases, the J end by 2 bases, with 10 bases between. The CDR3 sequence: CASSFQGTTNEKLFF. CDR3 sequence (DNA): TGTGCCAGCAGCTTTCAGGGGACCACTAATGAAAAACTGTTTTTT. The variable domain in full, with the rest retrieved from reference TRBV5-8 and TRBJ1-4, is EAGVTQSPTHLIKTRGQQATLRCSPISGHTSVYWYQQALGLGLQFLLWYDEGEERNRGNFPPRFSGRQFPNYSSELNVNALELEDSALYLCASSFQGTTNEKLFFGSGTQLSVL.

The V gene is TRBV29-1, the J gene TRBJ1-1; 7 nucleotides match TRBD1. The CDR3 is 13 amino acids. V gave up 2 bases and J gave up 3 bases; unmatched junction bases: 3. The germline V gene encodes CDR1 SQVTM and CDR2 ANQGSEA. The CDR3 DNA reads TGCAGCGTTGAAAGGGGGACAGACACTGAAGCTTTCTTT. Translated: CSVERGTDTEAFF.

The V gene is TRBV3-1 (or the pseudogene TRBV3-2), the J gene TRBJ2-1, with TRBD2 as a possible D gene (6 bases). The V gene lost 7 bases and the J gene lost 7 bases, with 14 bases spanning the gap. CDR3 length equals 13 residues. Germline V gene lookup returns CDR1 LGHDT and CDR2 YNNKEL (reference sequence). The CDR3 DNA follows: TGTGCCAGCACCAGGGACTCCAAGAATGAGCAGTTCTTC. Amino acids: CASTRDSKNEQFF.

The gene calls are TRBV2 and TRBJ1-1, with no clear D. The germline V gene has CDR1 SNHLY and CDR2 FYNNEI. Trimming removed 6 bases from V and 1 base from J, with 9 bases in between. The CDR3 loop spans 13 amino acids. CDR3 loop: CASSAERNTEAFF. Here the CDR3 DNA reads TGTGCCAGCAGCGCGGAAAGGAACACTGAAGCTTTCTTT.

In DNA form, the CDR3 reads TGTGCCAGCAGAATCGACAGTAGGGAGCAGTACTTC. Translation: CASRIDSREQYF. This chain connects TRBV5-4 to TRBJ2-7, with D possibly matching TRBD1 (5 bases). The CDR3 is 12 residues long. The germline CDR1 and CDR2 sequences are SGHNT and YYREEE (reference sequence). Trimming pared 5 bases from V and 7 bases from J, leaving 13 bases between.

The chain uses TRBV6-5 and TRBJ2-7; D is unclear. The CDR3 is made up of 14 amino acids. V was trimmed by 0 bases and J by 1 base, leaving 7 bases between them. Germline V gives CDR1 MNHEY, CDR2 SVGAGI. The CDR3 spells CASSYSYSSYEQYV. CDR3 sequence (DNA): TGTGCCAGCAGTTACTCGTACAGTTCCTACGAGCAGTACGTC.

Only one count was recorded for this clone. Other DNA sequences in the sample encode the same CDR3. This rearrangement joins TRBV7-9 to TRBJ1-2; 7 bases are a match to TRBD1. The ends lost 5 bases at V and 4 bases at J; junction bases unmatched: 4. Germline V gene lookup returns CDR1 SEHNR and CDR2 FQNEAQ (reference sequence). The CDR3 length is 13 residues. The chain's CDR3 is CASSLGQSYGYTF. CDR3 in DNA: TGTGCCAGCAGCCTGGGACAGAGCTATGGCTACACCTTC.

This clone was picked up one time. V usage is TRBV20-1 and J usage is TRBJ2-3, with 9 bases that match TRBD2. Germline V gives CDR1 DFQATT, CDR2 SNEGSKA (reference sequence). The CDR3 sequence is 17 residues long. Trimming cost V 3 bases and J 4 bases; bases outside gene matches: 14. The CDR3 DNA reads TGCAGTGCTAGTGGCCCAGTAGCGGGGGCCCTCGCAGATACGCAGTATTTT. Protein product: CSASGPVAGALADTQYF.

CDR3 nucleotides: TGTGCCATCACCCCCCGGGACAGCTCCTACAATGAGCAGTTCTTC. Protein sequence: CAITPRDSSYNEQFF. The chain couples TRBV10-3 to TRBJ2-1; 7 nucleotides line up with TRBD1. Germline V gene sequence: CDR1 ENHRY, CDR2 SYGVKD. V gave up 7 bases and J gave up 0 bases; unmatched junction bases: 6. CDR3 length equals 15 residues.

This clone has only a few counts. This rearrangement joins TRBV6-6 to TRBJ2-2, with TRBD2 matching over 11 bases. V lost 10 bases, J lost 4 bases, and 8 bases stayed unmatched. Germline V gene sequence: CDR1 MNHNY, CDR2 SVGAGI (reference sequence). The CDR3 runs to 15 residues. The CDR3 nucleotides read TGTGCCACACGGGATGGGACTAGCGGCACCGGGGAGCTGTTTTTT. Amino acids: CATRDGTSGTGELFF.

The rearrangement joins TRBV9 to TRBJ2-3; a possible D gene is TRBD2 (7 bases). Per the germline V gene, CDR1 is SGDLS and CDR2 is YYNGEE. The CDR3 is 16 amino acids. V lost 4 bases and J 4 bases, leaving 19 bases between the germline ends. DNA for the CDR3: TGTGCCAGCAGCCTACTTGGGGGGGGGCCCGCAGATACGCAGTATTTT. Protein sequence: CASSLLGGGPADTQYF.

V is TRBV5-5 and J is TRBJ1-5; weak D call: TRBD1 (5 bases). The CDR3 totals 14 residues. Germline assignment: CDR1 SGHKS and CDR2 YYEKEE (reference sequence). V gave up 0 bases and J gave up 1 base, with 5 bases separating them. The CDR3 loop is CASSLEGSNQPQHF. CDR3 coding DNA: TGTGCCAGCAGCTTGGAGGGGAGCAATCAGCCCCAGCATTTT.

The chain joins TRBV2 to TRBJ2-7, with D hard to call. Trimming left V 7 bases short and J 0 bases short, with 13 bases between. CDR3 length: 14 residues. Germline V gives CDR1 SNHLY, CDR2 FYNNEI. The CDR3 coding sequence is TGTGCCAGCACAACCTTTCCTAGCTCCTACGAGCAGTACGTC. This encodes CASTTFPSSYEQYV.

The chain has TRBV6-6 and TRBJ2-7, with a possible D match to TRBD2 (5 bases). This CDR3 has 13 residues. V was shortened by 7 bases and J by 6 bases, with 16 bases between the two germline ends. Germline assignment: CDR1 MNHNY and CDR2 SVGAGI (reference sequence). This CDR3 reads CASTRVWESEQYF. Written as DNA, the CDR3 is TGTGCCAGCACCCGGGTATGGGAGTCCGAGCAGTACTTC.

The chain employs TRBV20-1 and TRBJ1-1; 10 bases align to TRBD1. This CDR3 has 11 amino acids. Trimming at V came to 5 bases and at J to 11 bases, leaving 5 bases not matched to a gene. Germline loops: CDR1 DFQATT, CDR2 SNEGSKA (reference sequence). Written as DNA, the CDR3 is TGCAGTGCTCGACAGGGGGCGGTTGCTTTCTTT. It encodes CSARQGAVAFF.